The rows below give T cell receptor beta chains drawn from one sample of a study of CD8+CD57+ T cells in acquired aplastic anemia. TCRdb reprocessed the reads via MiXCR and lists one record per CDR3 protein. Among 150,000 to 200,000 distinct CDR3 sequences listed, roughly 48% were seen once. What was sequenced was sorted CD4+, CD8+, or CD8+CD57+ T cells (not recorded which) from PBMCs. The receptors were sampled from a human donor with aplastic anemia. Each CDR3 is given with its conserved first and last residue. A D gene is named only where the DNA matches it firmly. Clone size is given for some rows only: seen once, a few or many times, or a class if the clone is expanded.

V gene	D gene	clone size	J gene	CDR3 protein	CDR3 DNA
TRBV29-1	TRBD2	few	TRBJ2-1	CSVDGGVLYNEQFF	TGCAGCGTGGACGGGGGGGTATTATACAATGAGCAGTTCTTC
TRBV28	TRBD1	NA	TRBJ1-4	CASSRTPGTGVRNEKLFF	TGTGCCAGCAGTAGAACACCCGGGACAGGGGTCCGTAATGAAAAACTGTTTTTT
TRBV24-1	TRBD1	NA	TRBJ1-5	CATSDGQGHNQPQHF	TGTGCCACCAGTGACGGACAGGGGCACAATCAGCCCCAGCATTTT
TRBV6-1	NA	NA	TRBJ1-2	CASNRGINYGYTF	TGTGCCAGCAATAGAGGAATCAACTATGGCTACACCTTC
TRBV5-1	NA	many	TRBJ2-3	CASSLILGDTQYF	TGCGCCAGCAGCCTGATTCTTGGGGATACGCAGTATTTT
TRBV9	TRBD1	many	TRBJ1-2	CASSATPRDSYGYTF	TGTGCCAGCAGCGCAACCCCCCGGGACAGCTATGGCTACACCTTC
TRBV7-2	NA	many	TRBJ2-7	CASSLGTEGPYEQYF	TGTGCCAGCAGCTTAGGGACGGAGGGGCCCTACGAGCAGTACTTC
TRBV2	TRBD2	many	TRBJ2-5	CASSWGGQETQYF	TGTGCCAGCAGCTGGGGGGGGCAAGAGACCCAGTACTTC
TRBV7-3	NA	few	TRBJ1-1	CASSLYLNTEAFF	TGTGCCAGCAGCCTTTATTTGAACACTGAAGCTTTCTTT
TRBV6-1	TRBD1	many	TRBJ1-5	CASTGGRVSQPQHF	TGTGCCAGCACAGGGGGACGTGTTAGTCAGCCCCAGCATTTT
TRBV6-4	NA	NA	TRBJ2-1	CASTTGTLGNEQFF	TGTGCCAGCACCACGGGGACCTTGGGCAATGAGCAGTTCTTC
TRBV7-9	NA	NA	TRBJ1-2	CAIRQSYGYTF	TGTGCCATCCGACAGTCCTATGGCTACACCTTC
TRBV5-1	TRBD1	once	TRBJ2-3	CASSYGDRTRTDTQYF	TGCGCCAGCAGCTACGGGGACAGGACTCGCACAGATACGCAGTATTTT
TRBV12-3/TRBV12-4	TRBD1	many	TRBJ2-3	CASSFDRGRTDTQYF	TGTGCCAGCAGTTTTGACAGGGGGCGCACAGATACGCAGTATTTT
TRBV2	TRBD1	NA	TRBJ2-2	CASSEQGFDTGELFF	TGTGCCAGCAGCGAACAGGGGTTTGACACCGGGGAGCTGTTTTTT
TRBV12-3/TRBV12-4	NA	NA	TRBJ1-5	CASSLGGGSGHPVGQPQHF	TGTGCCAGCAGTTTAGGGGGGGGGTCGGGACACCCTGTTGGACAGCCCCAGCATTTT
TRBV20-1	NA	NA	TRBJ2-7	CSASSLAGSGEQYF	TGCAGTGCCAGCAGCTTGGCGGGTTCCGGCGAGCAGTACTTC
TRBV19	NA	NA	TRBJ1-1	CASRHRTANTEAFF	TGTGCCAGTAGACACCGGACAGCGAACACTGAAGCTTTCTTT
TRBV7-2	NA	NA	TRBJ2-2	CASSLGIRELFF	TGTGCCAGCAGCTTAGGGATACGGGAGCTGTTTTTT
TRBV4-1	TRBD1	many	TRBJ2-2	CASSPRGQRANTGELFF	TGCGCCAGCAGCCCCCGGGGACAGAGAGCAAACACCGGGGAGCTGTTTTTT
TRBV12-3/TRBV12-4	TRBD2	NA	TRBJ2-1	CASRQSGVAGGRDEQFF	TGTGCCAGCAGGCAATCTGGGGTAGCGGGGGGGCGGGATGAGCAGTTCTTC
TRBV5-4	NA	many	TRBJ2-3	CASSRDTGYRYF	TGTGCCAGCAGCCGAGATACAGGGTATCGGTATTTT
TRBV2	NA	many	TRBJ2-6	CASSAERGANVLTF	TGTGCCAGCAGTGCGGAGAGGGGGGCCAACGTCCTGACTTTC
TRBV20-1	TRBD2	NA	TRBJ2-3	CSASATSGARTDTQYF	TGCAGTGCTAGCGCCACGAGCGGGGCCCGCACAGATACGCAGTATTTT
TRBV6-1	TRBD1	many	TRBJ1-6	CASSEPKRGLSSYNSPLHF	TGTGCCAGCAGCGAGCCAAAGAGGGGGCTGAGCTCCTATAATTCACCCCTCCACTTT
TRBV9	NA	NA	TRBJ2-7	CASSVGLQTYEQYF	TGTGCCAGCAGCGTAGGACTCCAAACCTACGAGCAGTACTTC
TRBV11-2	TRBD1	many	TRBJ2-2	CASSLGQGSGTGELFF	TGTGCCAGCAGCTTAGGACAGGGGTCGGGGACCGGGGAGCTGTTTTTT
TRBV11-3	NA	NA	TRBJ2-7	CASSWGRGPDEQYF	TGTGCCAGCAGCTGGGGGCGGGGGCCGGATGAGCAGTACTTC
TRBV24-1	NA	few	TRBJ1-2	CATSDPRGTRGYTF	TGTGCCACCAGTGATCCCCGAGGGACAAGGGGCTACACCTTC
TRBV5-6	NA	many	TRBJ1-2	CASSLYGEPNYGYTF	TGTGCCAGCAGCTTGTATGGGGAACCTAACTATGGCTACACCTTC
TRBV6-2/TRBV6-3	NA	few	TRBJ2-4	CASSARGNIQYF	TGTGCCAGCAGCGCCCGAGGGAACATTCAGTACTTC
TRBV2	NA	NA	TRBJ2-7	CASSDPRAPYEQHF	TGTGCCAGCAGTGACCCCAGGGCGCCCTACGAGCAGCACTTC
TRBV19	NA	NA	TRBJ2-2	CASSIGSAGELFF	TGTGCCAGTAGTATTGGTAGTGCCGGGGAGCTGTTTTTT
TRBV7-2	TRBD1	NA	TRBJ2-7	CASSFYRGYDEQYF	TGTGCCAGCAGCTTTTACAGGGGATACGACGAGCAGTACTTC
TRBV11-2	NA	NA	TRBJ2-3	CASSFLAGATSTDTQYF	TGTGCCAGCAGCTTCTTGGCGGGGGCAACTAGCACAGATACGCAGTATTTT
TRBV7-9	NA	NA	TRBJ1-1	CASSANTEAFF	TGTGCCAGCAGCGCAAACACTGAAGCTTTCTTT
TRBV7-2	NA	NA	TRBJ2-5	CASSLNAGMETQYF	TGTGCCAGCAGCTTAAATGCGGGGATGGAGACCCAGTACTTC
TRBV20-1	TRBD1	once	TRBJ1-6	CSALQGLGSPLHF	TGCAGTGCCTTACAGGGGTTAGGGTCACCCCTCCACTTT
TRBV20-1	TRBD2	NA	TRBJ2-7	CSAESRGDGYEQYF	TGCAGTGCCGAATCTCGGGGGGACGGCTACGAGCAGTACTTC
TRBV12-3/TRBV12-4	NA	many	TRBJ1-3	CASSPAGRLGNTIYF	TGTGCCAGCAGTCCAGCGGGACGCCTTGGAAACACCATATATTTT
TRBV10-1	TRBD1	NA	TRBJ2-3	CASRSGGGRTDTQYF	TGCGCCAGCAGGTCAGGGGGCGGGCGGACAGATACGCAGTATTTT
TRBV10-1	TRBD2	NA	TRBJ2-3	CASSESGGTDTQYF	TGCGCCAGCAGTGAGTCGGGAGGGACGGATACGCAGTATTTT
TRBV5-1	NA	many	TRBJ2-2	CASQPGPANTGELFF	TGCGCCAGCCAACCGGGTCCTGCGAACACCGGGGAGCTGTTTTTT